These 8 T cell receptor beta chains originate from one sample sequenced in a study of T cell responses to AZD1222 COVID-19 vaccine. Only in-frame clones appear in the TCRdb table, and some are missing; sequencing was by immunoSEQ multiplex PCR. The sample has 150,000 or so clones, roughly 89% seen once; the top ten hold 6.3%. The material was peripheral blood, obtained on day 0 of AZD1222 vaccination. These receptors came from an adult in good health.

The genes are TRBV21-1 and TRBJ2-7. TRBV21-1 is annotated as a pseudogene. The CDR3 totals 13 residues. CDR3 sequence: CASSRGVKYEQYF. Written as DNA, the CDR3 is TGTGCCAGCAGCAGAGGGGTGAAGTACGAGCAGTACTTC.

Here the CDR3 reads CSVDSGGTQETQYF. In DNA, the CDR3 is TGCAGCGTCGATAGCGGGGGGACACAAGAGACCCAGTACTTC. V gene TRBV29-1 combines with J gene TRBJ2-5, with 10 positions matching TRBD2. The V gene's germline CDR1 is SQVTM and CDR2 ANQGSEA. This CDR3 contains 14 residues. The ends lost 6 bases at V and 2 bases at J; junction bases unmatched: 6.

This clone was observed a single time. The V and J genes are TRBV30 and TRBJ1-4; D gene uncertain. The length of the CDR3 is 15 residues. Germline loops: CDR1 GTSNPN, CDR2 SVGIG (reference sequence). V lost 0 bases, J lost 0 bases, and 8 bases lay in between. The CDR3 nucleotides read TGTGCCTGGAGTGTCGGTCAAGCAACTAATGAAAAACTGTTTTTT. Protein sequence: CAWSVGQATNEKLFF.

The CDR3 sequence is CASSQGSRNSPLHF. CDR3 nucleotides: TGTGCCAGCAGCCAAGGGAGCCGTAATTCACCCCTCCACTTT. The chain recombines TRBV3-1 (or the pseudogene TRBV3-2) with TRBJ1-6; D not certain. The CDR3 consists of 14 residues. Trimming took 1 base from V and 6 from J, leaving 7 bases between them. The germline CDR1 and CDR2 sequences are LGHDT and YNNKEL (reference sequence).

J is TRBJ2-1 and V is TRBV6-6; D is perhaps TRBD2 (6 bases). The CDR3 spans 13 residues. The V and J ends lost 4 bases and 9 bases respectively, with 13 bases between them. The germline V gene encodes CDR1 MNHNY and CDR2 SVGAGI (reference sequence). The DNA of the CDR3 is TGTGCCAGCAGTTCCGGGGAGGATGGTGAGCAGTTCTTC. It translates to CASSSGEDGEQFF.

The chain joins TRBV3-1 (or the pseudogene TRBV3-2) to TRBJ1-2, with a weak D call TRBD1 (6 bases). V shed 0 bases and J shed 7 bases, with 15 bases lying between them. The germline CDR1 and CDR2 sequences are LGHDT and YNNKEL (reference sequence). The CDR3 extends over 15 amino acids. The CDR3 nucleotides are TGTGCCAGCAGCCAAGAAGGGCCAGGGGCGGTTGGCTACACCTTC. It specifies CASSQEGPGAVGYTF.

In its sample, this clone was seen a few times. V is TRBV6-5 and J is TRBJ1-1; D remains unclear. Trimming removed 3 bases at V and 1 base at J, with 15 bases between. Germline V gene sequence: CDR1 MNHEY, CDR2 SVGAGI. The CDR3 spans 16 residues. The chain's CDR3 is CASSYRGLLRNTEAFF. The CDR3 DNA is TGTGCCAGCAGTTATCGAGGTTTACTTAGGAACACTGAAGCTTTCTTT.

The chain uses TRBV5-6 and TRBJ2-2; D is ambiguous. V was trimmed by 1 base and J by 0 bases, leaving 7 bases between them. CDR3 length: 15 amino acids. Germline CDR1 SGHDT, CDR2 YYEEEE. Written as DNA, the CDR3 is TGTGCCAGCAGCTTGCTTCCTGCGAACACCGGGGAGCTGTTTTTT. It encodes CASSLLPANTGELFF.